The 21 T cell receptor beta chains below were found in one sample sequenced in a study of blood T cell repertoires in COVID-19. Profiled with immunoSEQ multiplex PCR; TCRdb holds only in-frame clones, not every one. Of approximately 190,000 clones in the sample, roughly 86% are singletons; the top ten hold about 26%. The sequenced sample was PBMCs or T cells enriched from blood (not recorded which). These receptors were obtained from a woman aged 40 to 49 in a cohort exposed to, infected with or recovered from COVID-19 (not recorded which).

The gene calls are TRBV5-6 and TRBJ2-5, with 7 nucleotides matching TRBD1. This CDR3 has 16 amino acids. From germline, CDR1 is SGHDT and CDR2 YYEEEE. The V gene end was trimmed by 3 bases and the J gene end by 6 bases; junction bases not matched to a gene: 14. The CDR3 loop reads CASSYGTGAARKTQYF. CDR3 in DNA: TGTGCCAGCAGCTACGGCACAGGGGCGGCGAGGAAGACCCAGTACTTC.

The J gene is TRBJ2-1, the V gene TRBV27; maybe TRBD2 (5 bases). V was cut by 6 bases and J by 5 bases, with 11 bases left in between. Per the germline V gene, CDR1 is MNHEY and CDR2 is SMNVEV (reference sequence). The CDR3 covers 13 residues. The CDR3 DNA follows: TGTGCCAGCAGGGGAAGCGGAGACAATGAGCAGTTCTTC. Translating gives CASRGSGDNEQFF.

The J gene is TRBJ2-1, the V gene TRBV29-1, with 12 bases aligning to TRBD2. Germline lookup yields CDR1 SQVTM and CDR2 ANQGSEA. Unmatched junction bases numbered 5, after V lost 3 bases and J lost 8 bases. The CDR3 contains 14 residues. CDR3 sequence reads: CSVDLTSGSDEQFF. CDR3 nucleotide sequence: TGCAGCGTTGACCTGACTAGCGGGAGTGATGAGCAGTTCTTC.

The chain employs TRBV6-4 and TRBJ2-5; TRBD2 matches at 7 bases. Looked up from germline, CDR1 is MRHNA and CDR2 is SNTAGT. With 6 bases clipped from V and 5 bases from J, the junction kept 12 bases outside the gene matches. This CDR3 has 15 amino acids. This CDR3 is CASSPTWRGGETQYF. In DNA, the CDR3 is TGTGCCAGCAGCCCTACTTGGCGGGGAGGGGAGACCCAGTACTTC.

This chain uses TRBV12-3 or TRBV12-4 with TRBJ2-4; D perhaps matches TRBD2 (5 bases). This CDR3 has 13 amino acids. V was cut by 5 bases and J by 3 bases, with 8 bases left in between. CDR3 sequence: CASSTSGKNIQYF. The CDR3, as DNA: TGTGCCAGCAGTACCAGCGGCAAAAACATTCAGTACTTC.

J is TRBJ1-5 and V is TRBV7-6, with 7 bases aligning to TRBD1. The germline gives CDR1 SGHVS, CDR2 FNYEAQ. The V segment lost 1 base and the J segment 0 bases; nucleotides outside the gene matches: 0. The CDR3 is 15 amino acids. The CDR3 DNA follows: TGTGCCAGCAGCTTAGGGACAGGTAGCAATCAGCCCCAGCATTTT. Amino acids: CASSLGTGSNQPQHF.

The V and J genes are TRBV5-1 and TRBJ1-1, with TRBD1 identical over 7 bases. In germline, CDR1 is SGHRS, CDR2 YFSETQ. Unmatched junction bases numbered 10, after V lost 5 bases and J lost 0 bases. The CDR3 runs to 16 residues. CDR3 residues: CASSSTRDSLNTEAFF. The CDR3 bases are TGCGCCAGCAGTTCAACCCGGGACAGTTTGAACACTGAAGCTTTCTTT. Together with reference TRBV5-1 and TRBJ1-1, the CDR3 gives the full variable domain: KAGVTQTPRYLIKTRGQQVTLSCSPISGHRSVSWYQQTPGQGLQFLFEYFSETQRNKGNFPGRFSGRQFSNSRSEMNVSTLELGDSALYLCASSSTRDSLNTEAFFGQGTRLTVV.

V and J are TRBV5-4 and TRBJ2-5; D gene ambiguous. Germline CDR1 and CDR2: SGHNT and YYREEE (reference sequence). Trimming removed 1 base at V and 3 bases at J, with 7 bases between. This CDR3 is built from 13 residues. CDR3 protein: CASSLYQEETQYF. The CDR3, as DNA: TGTGCCAGCAGCTTGTACCAGGAAGAGACCCAGTACTTC.

The chain links TRBV11-2 to TRBJ1-2; D remains unclear. The CDR3 loop spans 14 amino acids. Trimming stripped 4 bases from V and 6 bases from J, with 15 bases between. The V gene's germline CDR1 is SGHAT and CDR2 FQNNGV. CDR3 region: CASSSAPRGDGYTF. CDR3 DNA: TGTGCCAGCAGCTCTGCGCCCCGGGGAGATGGCTACACCTTC.

This clone was recorded only once. This chain connects TRBV7-6 to TRBJ2-7, with D hard to call. CDR1 is SGHVS, CDR2 FNYEAQ, per germline. The CDR3 consists of 12 residues. V was trimmed by 0 bases and J by 6 bases, leaving 6 bases between them. The CDR3 DNA reads TGTGCCAGCAGCTTAGCCCCGGGCGAGCAGTACTTC. Translation: CASSLAPGEQYF.

The gene calls are TRBV29-1 and TRBJ2-1; D possibly corresponds to TRBD2 (6 bases). V was shortened by 3 bases and J by 7 bases, with 22 bases between the two germline ends. Germline V lookup: CDR1 SQVTM, CDR2 ANQGSEA. This CDR3 has 16 residues. CDR3 DNA sequence: TGCAGCGTTGATCCCCTTAGCGGCGCTGTTGTTAATGAGCAGTTCTTC. Protein sequence: CSVDPLSGAVVNEQFF.

The rearrangement uses TRBV11-2 and TRBJ1-1, with 9 bases lining up with TRBD1. CDR3 length equals 14 residues. With V trimmed by 2 bases and J by 6 bases, 4 bases remained unmatched. Germline V gene lookup returns CDR1 SGHAT and CDR2 FQNNGV. CDR3 sequence (DNA): TGTGCCAGCAGCTTACGACAGGGGGTCCCTGAAGCTTTCTTT. This encodes CASSLRQGVPEAFF.

V gene TRBV3-1 (or the pseudogene TRBV3-2) combines with J gene TRBJ2-1, with TRBD2 matching 9 bases. Trimming removed 6 bases from V and 0 bases from J; junction bases left unmatched: 3. Germline V gene lookup returns CDR1 LGHDT and CDR2 YNNKEL (reference sequence). The CDR3 consists of 15 residues. As DNA, the CDR3 is TGTGCCAGCAGGCTAGCGGGGAGCTCCTACAATGAGCAGTTCTTC. The encoded protein is CASRLAGSSYNEQFF.

The V and J genes are TRBV6-5 and TRBJ1-2; D not certain. Trimming removed 6 bases from V and 4 bases from J, with 9 bases in between. Germline loops: CDR1 MNHEY, CDR2 SVGAGI. The CDR3 is 12 residues long. The CDR3 DNA follows: TGTGCCAGCAGCCTATACGCCTATGGCTACACCTTC. This translates into CASSLYAYGYTF.

V gene TRBV7-9 combines with J gene TRBJ2-7, with TRBD1 identical over 11 bases. The CDR3 runs 15 residues. Germline V gene data show CDR1 as SEHNR and CDR2 as FQNEAQ (reference sequence). After removal of 4 bases from V and 2 bases from J, the junction contained 4 bases not matched to a gene. The CDR3 loop reads CASSSGTGGAYEQYF. CDR3 bases: TGTGCCAGCAGCTCCGGGACAGGGGGGGCCTACGAGCAGTACTTC.

V usage is TRBV2 and J usage is TRBJ1-1; D may be TRBD1 (5 bases). The CDR3 is 16 residues long. Trimming left V 6 bases short and J 3 bases short, with 20 bases between. CDR1 and CDR2 from the germline V gene are SNHLY and FYNNEI. The CDR3 sequence is CASRGPKHATDTEAFF. The CDR3 DNA follows: TGTGCCAGCAGGGGGCCAAAGCATGCAACTGACACTGAAGCTTTCTTT. Together with reference TRBV2 and TRBJ1-1, the CDR3 gives the full variable domain: EPEVTQTPSHQVTQMGQEVILRCVPISNHLYFYWYRQILGQKVEFLVSFYNNEISEKSEIFDDQFSVERPDGSNFTLKIRSTKLEDSAMYFCASRGPKHATDTEAFFGQGTRLTVV.

This clone was counted at least ten times. This same CDR3 is encoded by further DNA sequences in the sample. The chain employs TRBV27 and TRBJ2-7, with TRBD1 as a possible D gene (5 bases). Germline V gene data show CDR1 as MNHEY and CDR2 as SMNVEV (reference sequence). Trimming cost V 3 bases and J 2 bases, with 8 bases left between them. CDR3 length: 13 residues. CDR3 bases: TGTGCCAGCAGTTTCGGCAGGGCCTACGAGCAGTACTTC. Encoded protein: CASSFGRAYEQYF.

The J gene is TRBJ1-2, the V gene TRBV5-4; D perhaps matches TRBD1 (6 bases). V lost 4 bases and J 3 bases, leaving 16 bases between the germline ends. The CDR3 sequence is 15 residues long. Germline CDR1 is SGHNT and CDR2 is YYREEE (reference sequence). The CDR3 loop is CASSPGNRVDYGYTF. As DNA, the CDR3 is TGTGCCAGCAGCCCGGGGAACAGGGTGGACTATGGCTACACCTTC.

V usage is TRBV7-2 and J usage is TRBJ2-1, with D maybe TRBD2 (7 bases). From germline, CDR1 is SGHTA and CDR2 FQGNSA. V lost 5 bases and J lost 8, with 19 bases in between. This CDR3 has 15 amino acids. The CDR3 region is CASSPSGGGHHEQFF. For the CDR3, the DNA is TGTGCCAGCAGCCCCAGTGGGGGGGGACACCATGAGCAGTTCTTC.

The rearrangement uses TRBV19 and TRBJ1-5, with 10 bases aligning to TRBD1. J lost 5 bases, V lost 4 bases, and 14 bases had no gene match. The CDR3 covers 18 residues. Germline V gene lookup returns CDR1 LNHDA and CDR2 SQIVND (reference sequence). The CDR3, as DNA: TGTGCCAGTAGTAAGTACCCATCCGGGACAGGGGTGGATCAGCCCCAGCATTTT. This codes for CASSKYPSGTGVDQPQHF.

The rearrangement uses TRBV27 and TRBJ1-1; D gene ambiguous. Germline-derived CDR1 and CDR2 are MNHEY and SMNVEV (reference sequence). The CDR3 has 13 residues. Trimming shortened V by 3 bases and J by 1 base, and 6 bases separated the two germline ends. In DNA, the CDR3 is TGTGCCAGCAGTTTTTTTCAGAACACTGAAGCTTTCTTT. It codes for CASSFFQNTEAFF.